Sequencing of this T cell receptor (beta chain) was carried out in a study of T cell responses to AZD1222 COVID-19 vaccine. This table comes from immunoSEQ multiplex PCR, and its TCRdb copy is limited to in-frame clones, with some not included. The profile shows roughly 100,000 clones, roughly 84% of them singletons. The CDR3 runs to 15 residues. Trimming stripped 1 base from V and 6 bases from J, with 12 bases between. Germline lookup yields CDR1 SGHTA and CDR2 FQGTGA. This clonotype was sampled from an adult who received the AZD1222 COVID-19 vaccine. Source: peripheral blood, taken 28 days after the second AZD1222 dose. The chain uses TRBV7-3 and TRBJ2-2; no firm D call. The CDR3 spells CASSLSSARSGELFF. Written as DNA, the CDR3 is TGTGCCAGCAGCTTAAGCTCGGCACGGTCCGGGGAGCTGTTTTTT. Full variable domain (outside the CDR3, taken from reference TRBV7-3 and TRBJ2-2): GAGVSQTPSNKVTEKGKYVELRCDPISGHTALYWYRQSLGQGPEFLIYFQGTGAADDSGLPNDRFFAVRPEGSVSTLKIQRTERGDSAVYLCASSLSSARSGELFFGEGSRLTVL.